A single T cell receptor beta chain is shown here with its context. The antigen remains unidentified. The junction does not match germline at one end; this may be a read error. This CDR3 region has 13 residues. CDR1 is KGHSH, CDR2 LQKENI, per germline. With each sample, at least 5 micrograms of total RNA were extracted. A second PCR, run for roughly 7 to 12 cycles, used a sample-barcoded 5' primer plus a J-beta primer mix. TCRdb re-derived calls from the 5' RACE reads in MiXCR, one entry per CDR3 protein. The data contain around 850,000 distinct CDR3 sequences, 36% of them seen just once; the ten biggest clones take up under 15%. The data derive from a study of blood T cells in healthy people across ages. General study findings and limits: A greater number of naive CD4+ cells and higher diversity distinguished long-lived donors from aged donors. TCR beta diversity was tightly associated with the proportion of naive T cells.

V and J are TRBV18 and TRBJ2-7; the D gene is possibly TRBD2 (5 bases). The source of this sequence is a young man in good health. The sequenced material came from blood. In DNA, the CDR3 is TGTGCCAGCGCACCACCTGGAGGCTACGAGCAGTACTTC. Amino acids: CASAPPGGYEQYF.